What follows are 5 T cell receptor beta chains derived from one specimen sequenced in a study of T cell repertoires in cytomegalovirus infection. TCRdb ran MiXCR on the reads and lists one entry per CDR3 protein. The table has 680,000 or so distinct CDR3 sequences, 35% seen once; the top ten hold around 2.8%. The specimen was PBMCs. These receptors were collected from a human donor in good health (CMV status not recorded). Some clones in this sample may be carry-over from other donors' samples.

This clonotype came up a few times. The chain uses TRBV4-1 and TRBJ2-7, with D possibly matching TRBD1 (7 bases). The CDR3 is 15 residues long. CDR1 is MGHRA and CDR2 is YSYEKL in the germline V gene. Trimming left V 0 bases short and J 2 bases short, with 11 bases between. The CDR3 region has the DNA TGCGCCAGCAGCCAAGAGGGGGGACAGCCCTACGAGCAGTACTTC. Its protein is CASSQEGGQPYEQYF.

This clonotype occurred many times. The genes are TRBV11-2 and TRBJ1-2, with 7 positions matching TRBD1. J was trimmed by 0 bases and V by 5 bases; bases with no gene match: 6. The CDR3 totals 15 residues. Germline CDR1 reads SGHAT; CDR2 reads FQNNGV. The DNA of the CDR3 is TGTGCCAGCAGCCGTTCGGGACAGACTAACTATGGCTACACCTTC. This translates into CASSRSGQTNYGYTF.

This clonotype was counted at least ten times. The CDR3, as DNA: TGTGCCAGCAGCCCGTGGACAGTATACGAGCAGTACTTC. It codes for CASSPWTVYEQYF. The V call is TRBV7-2, the J call TRBJ2-7, with D possibly being TRBD1 (6 bases). In germline, CDR1 is SGHTA, CDR2 FQGNSA. The V and J ends lost 5 bases and 4 bases respectively, with 12 bases between them. This CDR3 spans 13 amino acids.

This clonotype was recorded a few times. The CDR3 sequence is CASSSHPGTSGEQFF. CDR3 bases: TGTGCCAGCAGCTCCCACCCTGGGACTAGCGGTGAGCAGTTCTTC. The chain links TRBV7-3 to TRBJ2-1; TRBD2 agrees at 11 bases. The CDR3 is 15 residues long. CDR1 and CDR2 (germline): SGHTA, FQGTGA. V shed 4 bases and J 9 bases; nucleotides not matched to a gene: 8.

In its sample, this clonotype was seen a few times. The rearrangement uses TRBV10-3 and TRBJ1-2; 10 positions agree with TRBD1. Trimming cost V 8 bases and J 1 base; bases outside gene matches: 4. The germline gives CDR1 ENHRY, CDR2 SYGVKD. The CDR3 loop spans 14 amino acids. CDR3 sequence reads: CAIEGQGYNYGYTF. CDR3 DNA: TGTGCCATCGAGGGACAGGGGTATAACTATGGCTACACCTTC.